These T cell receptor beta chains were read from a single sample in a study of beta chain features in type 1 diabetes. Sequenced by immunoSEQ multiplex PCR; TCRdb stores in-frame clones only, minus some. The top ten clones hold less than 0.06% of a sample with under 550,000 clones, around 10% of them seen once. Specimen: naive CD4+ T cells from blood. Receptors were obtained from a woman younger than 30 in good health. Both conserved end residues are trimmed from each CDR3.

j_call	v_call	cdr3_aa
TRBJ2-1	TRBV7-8	ASSPRDYPLNNEQF
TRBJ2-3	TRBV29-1	SVPGARGNSNTDTQY
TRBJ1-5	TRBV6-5	ATNFTGDNQPQH
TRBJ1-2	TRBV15	ATSPDTNYGYT
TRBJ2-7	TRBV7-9	ASSLAPTYEQY
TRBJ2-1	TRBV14	ASSQDRQAYNEQF
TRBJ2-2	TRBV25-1	ASSESGRAGELF
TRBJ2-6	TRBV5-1	ASSLEVVAGANVLT
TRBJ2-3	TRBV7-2	ASSTGTSTDTQY
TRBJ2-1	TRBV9	ASSATSGTYNEQF
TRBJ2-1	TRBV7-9	ASSPPGLEDNEQF
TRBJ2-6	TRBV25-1	ASSEYGANVLT
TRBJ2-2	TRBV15	ASSTVNTGELF
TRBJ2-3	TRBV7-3	ASSLIPGASTDTQY
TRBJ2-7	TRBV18	ASSPYGGGAYEQY
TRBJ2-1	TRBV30	AWSPGLAGGPGF
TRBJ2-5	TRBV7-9	ASRREAQETQY
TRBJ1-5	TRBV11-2	ASSAIPGRISNQPQH
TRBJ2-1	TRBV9	ASGSSDEQF
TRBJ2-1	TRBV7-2	ASSLAAVGEQF
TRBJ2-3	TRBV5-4	ASSLGSGGARDTQY
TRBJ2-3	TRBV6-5	ASSRTGSTDTQY
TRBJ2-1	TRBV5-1	ASSLTAGGKYNEQF
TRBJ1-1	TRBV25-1	ASAEEYTEAF
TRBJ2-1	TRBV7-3	ASSLGFSYNEQF
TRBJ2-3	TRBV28	ASSSRDRGITDTQY
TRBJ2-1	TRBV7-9	ASSLGAYNEQF
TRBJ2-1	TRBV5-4	ASSQVVWGIGQF
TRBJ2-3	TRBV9	ASSVAGVADTQY
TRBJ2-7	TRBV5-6	ASSGQPQGSYEQY
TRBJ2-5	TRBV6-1	ASSELRGQETQY
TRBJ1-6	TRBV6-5	ASSYGQGGRKALH
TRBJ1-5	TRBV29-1	SPRGADSNQPQH
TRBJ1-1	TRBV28	ASIGRGTGNTEAF
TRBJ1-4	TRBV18	ASSPRSETTNEKLF
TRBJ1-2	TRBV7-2	ASSLEVQVGNLDGYT
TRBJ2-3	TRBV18	ASSTGTLTTDTQY
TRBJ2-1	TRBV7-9	ASSSPFYNEQF
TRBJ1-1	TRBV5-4	ASSSKQGANTEAF
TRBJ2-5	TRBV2	ASSLAGGPIQETQY
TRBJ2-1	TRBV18	ASSPPGYNEQF
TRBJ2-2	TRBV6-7	ASKASGSGNTGELF
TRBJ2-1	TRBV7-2	ASSLYTGNEQF
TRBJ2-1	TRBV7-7	ASSLDVRSSGGRDEQF
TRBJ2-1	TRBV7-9	ASSFRLVDEQF
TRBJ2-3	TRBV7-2	ASSPDRSTDTQY
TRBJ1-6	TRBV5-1	ASSLGTDNSPLH
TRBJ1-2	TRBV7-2	ASSLGPWGGYT
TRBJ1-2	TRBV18	ASSLGQGDGYT
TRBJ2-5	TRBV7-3	ASSLSAAGGQETQY
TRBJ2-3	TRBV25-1	ASSEPQHRGDTQY